This T cell receptor (beta chain) was sequenced during a study of blood T cell repertoires in COVID-19. The V gene's germline CDR1 is LNHDA and CDR2 SQIVND (reference sequence). The J segment lost 5 bases and the V segment lost 6 bases, leaving 12 bases of the junction unmatched. This CDR3 comprises 16 residues. Assay: immunoSEQ multiplex PCR; the TCRdb copy retains only in-frame clones and omits some. The repertoire holds around 500,000 clones, with around 87% as singletons. The chain links TRBV19 to TRBJ1-2; TRBD1 matches at 10 bases. This clonotype was sampled from a woman aged 35 to 49 who had recovered from COVID-19. Sequenced input: PBMCs or T cells enriched from blood (not recorded which). The CDR3 bases are TGTGCCAGTAGCCCGAGGCCGGGACAGGGGTTTTATGGCTACACCTTC. Protein product: CASSPRPGQGFYGYTF.